This T cell receptor beta chain was obtained from a study of blood T cells in healthy people across ages (dated by TCRdb to about 2015). At the level of the whole study: In model experiments, template switching captured roughly one uniquely barcoded TCR beta cDNA molecule for every two T cells. The study measured age-related changes in TCR beta repertoire diversity using deep sequencing normalized with unique cDNA molecular identifiers. Four age groups were formed from the donors: young (average 16 years), middle-aged (approximately 39), aged (around 62) and long-lived (less than 85). To avoid experimental bias, donors of different ages were randomly spread across the sequencing lanes. The study analyzed two additional independent replicas of 1 million unique cDNA reads from the same blood draw for two donors, one aged 18 to 29 and one aged 80 or older. Study-wide findings and limitations: Since profiling was done on bulk unsorted PBMCs, naive and antigen-experienced compartments could not be conclusively compared. As age increased, observed TCR beta diversity per million T cells dropped in a roughly linear way, and a significant reduction was already evident by age 40. Estimates of total diversity based on one million sequenced T cells were considered lower bounds and underestimates. Because donor CMV infection status was unknown, age-related changes in expanded clonotypes were potentially confounded. Observed TCR beta diversity correlated strongly with the percentage of naive T cells measured by flow cytometry. The long-lived group showed more naive CD4+ T cells, fewer expanded clones and increased TCR diversity than the aged group, suggesting age selection.

The CDR3 runs 15 amino acids, cysteine and phenylalanine included. The CDR3 DNA has 45 bases and is translated from base 1. Cut back by 8 bases and 8 bases, the V and J ends lie 19 bases apart. Notes on this clonotype: The antigen this receptor binds is unknown. No much larger clone is present one base from it, and per-base qualities are unavailable.

The library was prepared using 5' RACE. The instrument was an Illumina HiSeq 2500. The second PCR ran for about 6 to 12 cycles and used a J-beta primer mix along with a sample-barcoded 5' primer. A unique molecular identifier was introduced onto each TCR beta cDNA molecule by a template-switch 5' adaptor carrying 12 random nucleotides. Each sample yielded at least 2.5 million CDR3-containing paired-end reads. First-strand cDNA was synthesized from all RNA with the Mint cDNA synthesis kit, primed by a TRBC-specific oligonucleotide. After uracil-DNA glycosylase treatment, a first 18-cycle PCR used universal primers M1SS and BC2_uni_R on all cDNA. Concerning the study's data processing: Normalization of each sample was performed by random selection of 1 million high-quality reads, each carrying a distinct molecular identifier. Instead of being binned into consensus sequences, reads that shared molecular identifiers were thrown out. MiTCR, set to a Q25 quality threshold and the strictest error-elimination algorithm, was used for CDR3 identification, clonotype clustering and error correction. A nonparametric unseen species model with Euler transformation was used to estimate lower-bound total TCR beta diversity. TCRdb reworked the public reads: Q25 trimming with fastp, MiXCR clone assembly, productive beta chains retained. Each entry is one CDR3 protein sequence, shown with its most common DNA and genes. These V and J calls are TCRdb output, not the study's own analysis. Recorded for this sample are a few hundred thousand distinct CDR3 sequences; 27% of them occurred a single time. The ten largest clones capture 15% to 20% of the sample.

Systemically healthy Caucasian individuals from Russia, 39 in total and aged about 6 to 100 years, were included as donors. Each donor gave about 9.8 milliliters of peripheral blood, drawn into EDTA-treated Vacutainer tubes. Ficoll-Paque density-gradient centrifugation was used to isolate PBMCs, with at least 7 million obtained per sample. Total RNA was extracted from PBMCs with Trizol reagent, with at least 5 micrograms obtained per sample. The percentages of naive CD45RAhigh/CD27high T cells were determined by flow cytometry on a PBMC aliquot from every donor. The V gene is TRBV12-3 or TRBV12-4 and the J gene is TRBJ1-6; no D gene can be assigned with confidence. Sequencing was performed on blood. This receptor was identified in a woman between 65 and 79 years old in good health. The bases read TGTGCCAGCTCTCAAACGGGGTGGGAGGATTCACCCCTCCACTTT. It translates as CASSQTGWEDSPLHF.